The 20 T cell receptor beta chains below were found in one sample sequenced in a study of patients and donors after allogeneic stem cell transplantation. TCRdb analysed the RT-PCR reads with MiXCR anew, one entry per CDR3 protein. This table has roughly 960,000 distinct CDR3 sequences, about a sixth appearing once. The sequenced sample was blood, either unsorted or a sorted T cell fraction (not recorded which). The source of these receptors is a human donor who was either an allogeneic HSCT recipient or a stem cell or donor lymphocyte infusion donor (not recorded which). It is not recorded whose cells these are; they may come from a transplant donor.

A few counts support this clonotype. The chain employs TRBV2 and TRBJ2-7; TRBD1 aligns across 7 bases. V was pared by 4 bases and J by 1 base, with 4 bases of the junction left unmatched. There are 14 residues in the CDR3. Germline V gene lookup returns CDR1 SNHLY and CDR2 FYNNEI. This CDR3 is CASSGDRPSYEQYF. The CDR3 DNA reads TGTGCCAGCAGTGGGGACAGACCTTCCTACGAGCAGTACTTC.

This clonotype was seen more than once but under ten times. This chain uses TRBV12-3 or TRBV12-4 with TRBJ1-1; D ambiguous. The CDR3 runs 13 residues. Trimming took 2 bases from V and 7 from J, leaving 11 bases between them. CDR3 region: CASSLSGVGEAFF. CDR3 sequence (DNA): TGTGCCAGCAGTTTATCCGGGGTAGGTGAAGCTTTCTTT.

There are a few counts of this clonotype. V gene TRBV27 combines with J gene TRBJ2-2; 7 bases are a match to TRBD1. CDR1 is MNHEY and CDR2 is SMNVEV in the germline V gene (reference sequence). The CDR3 runs 14 residues. V shed 8 bases and J 3 bases; nucleotides not matched to a gene: 6. DNA of the CDR3: TGTGCCAGCGCTTCAGGGGGTGACACCGGGGAGCTGTTTTTT. It yields the protein CASASGGDTGELFF.

The gene calls are TRBV12-3 or TRBV12-4 and TRBJ2-5; unclear D gene. The CDR3 runs to 12 residues. Trimming stripped 6 bases from V and 5 bases from J, with 10 bases between. The CDR3 nucleotides read TGTGCCAGCAGCATTTCGAGTGAGACCCAGTACTTC. Amino acids: CASSISSETQYF.

The chain recombines TRBV12-3 or TRBV12-4 with TRBJ2-2; 13 bases agree with TRBD2. The V segment lost 5 bases and the J segment 1 base; nucleotides outside the gene matches: 7. This CDR3 has 18 amino acids. CDR3 bases: TGTGCCAGCAGTCGGCCGGGACTAGCGGGGATGAACACCGGGGAGCTGTTTTTT. Translating it yields CASSRPGLAGMNTGELFF.

The chain recombines TRBV2 with TRBJ1-2, with TRBD1 matching 9 bases. Trimming removed 6 bases from V and 1 base from J; junction bases left unmatched: 12. The CDR3 is 17 residues long. Germline CDR1 is SNHLY and CDR2 is FYNNEI. The CDR3 DNA sequence: TGTGCCAGCAGGGGGATAGCGGACAGGGGAGATAACTATGGCTACACCTTC. Amino acid sequence: CASRGIADRGDNYGYTF.

This clonotype was seen a few times. The chain joins TRBV12-3 or TRBV12-4 to TRBJ2-1; maybe TRBD2 (5 bases). The germline V and J ends were trimmed by 1 base and 4 bases, with 11 bases remaining between them. The CDR3 is 15 residues long. DNA of the CDR3: TGTGCCAGCAGTTTAGAGATAGGCGGGTACAATGAGCAGTTCTTC. This translates into CASSLEIGGYNEQFF.

Only a few counts were recorded for this clonotype. J is TRBJ2-5 and V is TRBV7-3; TRBD1 is a possible D gene (5 bases). The germline gives CDR1 SGHTA, CDR2 FQGTGA. V dropped 7 bases and J dropped 1 base, with 19 bases sitting between them. The CDR3 runs 16 residues. The CDR3 sequence: CASTVSRARFQETQYF. Here the CDR3 DNA reads TGTGCCAGCACTGTCAGCAGGGCGCGCTTCCAAGAGACCCAGTACTTC.

This clonotype appeared once. The chain links TRBV10-3 to TRBJ1-2; TRBD1 is a possible D gene (5 bases). The V gene's germline CDR1 is ENHRY and CDR2 SYGVKD. CDR3 length: 13 amino acids. The ends were cut back, 3 bases at V and 7 bases at J, with 12 bases in the middle. The DNA of the CDR3 is TGTGCCATCAGTGACAGGGCCGAGACTGGCTACACCTTC. This encodes CAISDRAETGYTF.

This clonotype was seen ten or more times. This sequence joins TRBV6-5 and TRBJ2-1, with 9 bases that match TRBD1. The CDR3 runs 15 residues. Germline lookup yields CDR1 MNHEY and CDR2 SVGAGI. V was clipped by 2 bases and J by 2 bases; unmatched bases: 1. The CDR3, as DNA: TGTGCCAGCAGTTACGGGACAGGGACCTACAATGAGCAGTTCTTC. It is translated as CASSYGTGTYNEQFF.

This clonotype was recorded many times. This chain connects TRBV5-1 to TRBJ1-1; 7 positions match TRBD1. V trimming: 4 bases; J trimming: 4 bases; junction bases outside the gene matches: 7. CDR1 and CDR2 (germline): SGHRS, YFSETQ. The CDR3 consists of 14 residues. The CDR3 DNA sequence: TGCGCCAGCAGCGCCGGTGACAGGGTCACTGAAGCTTTCTTT. This encodes CASSAGDRVTEAFF.

As concerns this clonotype: A much larger clone differs by one base, so this may be a read error. V is TRBV24-1 and J is TRBJ2-1, with D hard to call. Germline CDR1 KGHDR, CDR2 SFDVKD. CDR3 length: 11 residues. The germline V and J ends were trimmed by 4 bases and 5 bases, with 2 bases remaining between them. DNA of the CDR3: TGTGCCACCAGTGAAAACAATGAGCAGTTCTTC. This translates into CATSENNEQFF.

This clonotype has at least ten counts. The chain has TRBV7-3 and TRBJ2-3, with D perhaps TRBD2 (5 bases). Trimming shortened V by 3 bases and J by 0 bases, and 7 bases separated the two germline ends. This CDR3 is 14 amino acids long. Germline V lookup: CDR1 SGHTA, CDR2 FQGTGA. The CDR3 sequence is CASSLWRSTDTQYF. In DNA, the CDR3 is TGTGCCAGCAGCTTGTGGAGGAGCACAGATACGCAGTATTTT.

CDR3 sequence reads: CASSYGGSPSDEQFF. In DNA, the CDR3 is TGTGCCAGCAGTTACGGCGGGAGCCCATCCGATGAGCAGTTCTTC. The J gene is TRBJ2-1, the V gene TRBV6-5; 7 nucleotides line up with TRBD2. The V gene end was trimmed by 2 bases and the J gene end by 8 bases; junction bases not matched to a gene: 9. This CDR3 region has 15 residues. CDR1 and CDR2 (germline): MNHEY, SVGAGI.

This clonotype appeared a few times. The chain employs TRBV5-1 and TRBJ1-1; the match to TRBD1 covers 8 bases. The germline CDR1 and CDR2 sequences are SGHRS and YFSETQ. There are 15 residues in the CDR3. With 3 bases clipped from V and 3 bases from J, the junction kept 7 bases outside the gene matches. CDR3 DNA: TGCGCCAGCAGCTCTCCCGACAGGGGTGACACTGAAGCTTTCTTT. It specifies CASSSPDRGDTEAFF.

This clonotype was picked up a small number of times. V gene TRBV4-1 combines with J gene TRBJ1-3; D is uncertain. The V end was cut by 0 bases, the J end by 0 bases, with 15 bases between. From germline, CDR1 is MGHRA and CDR2 YSYEKL. The CDR3 has 18 residues. CDR3 region: CASSQDPKGKPSGNTIYF. DNA of the CDR3: TGCGCCAGCAGCCAAGACCCGAAAGGCAAACCCTCTGGAAACACCATATATTTT.

The chain uses TRBV12-3 or TRBV12-4 and TRBJ1-5; unclear D gene. V dropped 5 bases and J dropped 2 bases, with 7 bases sitting between them. The CDR3 is 13 residues long. CDR3 DNA sequence: TGTGCCAGCAGTCGGCCAGGCAATCAGCCCCAGCATTTT. It is translated as CASSRPGNQPQHF.

The chain employs TRBV6-4 and TRBJ1-1; D call uncertain. This CDR3 is built from 15 residues. Germline CDR1 MRHNA, CDR2 SNTAGT. Trimming removed 3 bases at V and 5 bases at J, with 16 bases between. The CDR3 nucleotides read TGTGCCAGCAGTGAAGGAGGGCCCGGCAGAACTGAAGCTTTCTTT. Translated: CASSEGGPGRTEAFF.

The genes are TRBV7-2 and TRBJ2-1; D is possibly TRBD1 (6 bases). CDR1 SGHTA and CDR2 FQGNSA come from the germline V gene. The CDR3 covers 15 residues. Trimming shortened V by 5 bases and J by 12 bases, and 23 bases separated the two germline ends. DNA for the CDR3: TGTGCCAGCAGCACCCGACAGGCCCTGCCTATGGGGCAGTTCTTC. Encoded protein: CASSTRQALPMGQFF.

The V and J genes are TRBV18 and TRBJ2-1; the D gene could be TRBD1 or TRBD2 (5 bases each). The CDR3 runs 17 residues. V lost 2 bases, J lost 1 base, and 15 bases lay in between. Germline V gives CDR1 KGHSH, CDR2 LQKENI. CDR3 loop: CASSPASIKGSYNEQFF. The CDR3, as DNA: TGTGCCAGCTCACCAGCTAGCATTAAGGGGTCCTACAATGAGCAGTTCTTC.